This is a list of T cell receptor beta chains from one sample in a study of blood T cell repertoires in COVID-19. TCRdb keeps only in-frame clones here, not all; method: immunoSEQ multiplex PCR. The table records 150,000 to 200,000 clones, about 89% of them present only once. The specimen sequenced was peripheral blood. These receptors all come from a man aged 70 or older with acute or convalescent COVID-19. Both conserved end residues are part of each CDR3. D genes are given only for firm matches. Rows may omit the clone size; those that give it use once, few, many or a size class.

abundance: -
j_gene: TRBJ1-2
d_gene: -
v_gene: TRBV27
CDR3aa: CASSFRGSNYGYTF
CDR3nt: TGTGCCAGCAGTTTCAGGGGATCGAACTATGGCTACACCTTC

abundance: once
j_gene: TRBJ1-4
d_gene: TRBD1
v_gene: TRBV19
CDR3aa: CASTERTGTGGGEKLFF
CDR3nt: TGTGCCAGTACCGAAAGGACAGGGACTGGTGGAGGCGAAAAACTGTTTTTT

abundance: -
j_gene: TRBJ1-4
d_gene: -
v_gene: TRBV2
CDR3aa: CASSDGGDREKLFF
CDR3nt: TGTGCCAGCAGTGATGGGGGGGATCGTGAAAAACTGTTTTTT

abundance: once
j_gene: TRBJ1-5
d_gene: -
v_gene: TRBV4-1
CDR3aa: CASSPMLQNQPQHF
CDR3nt: TGCGCCAGCAGCCCTATGCTACAGAATCAGCCCCAGCATTTT

abundance: few
j_gene: TRBJ1-6
d_gene: TRBD1
v_gene: TRBV9
CDR3aa: CASSLSGGSLLHF
CDR3nt: TGTGCCAGCAGCCTCTCAGGGGGATCTCTCCTCCACTTT

abundance: -
j_gene: TRBJ1-2
d_gene: TRBD1
v_gene: TRBV9
CDR3aa: CASRGQGILYTF
CDR3nt: TGTGCCAGCAGAGGACAGGGAATACTCTACACCTTC

abundance: few
j_gene: TRBJ1-3
d_gene: -
v_gene: TRBV5-1
CDR3aa: CASSLTGPISGNTIYF
CDR3nt: TGCGCCAGCAGCTTGACAGGCCCTATCTCTGGAAACACCATATATTTT

abundance: once
j_gene: TRBJ1-4
d_gene: -
v_gene: TRBV5-4
CDR3aa: CASSSREFDEKLFF
CDR3nt: TGTGCCAGCAGCTCCAGGGAATTCGATGAAAAACTGTTTTTT

abundance: -
j_gene: TRBJ2-1
d_gene: -
v_gene: TRBV6-2/TRBV6-3
CDR3aa: CASSPAAGEQFF
CDR3nt: TGTGCCAGCAGTCCCGCCGCCGGTGAGCAGTTCTTC

abundance: once
j_gene: TRBJ2-5
d_gene: -
v_gene: TRBV20-1
CDR3aa: CSASPRGETQYF
CDR3nt: TGCAGTGCTAGTCCTAGGGGAGAGACCCAGTACTTC

abundance: -
j_gene: TRBJ2-7
d_gene: TRBD1
v_gene: TRBV11-3
CDR3aa: CASSLGTGGYEQYF
CDR3nt: TGTGCCAGCAGCCTCGGGACAGGGGGTTACGAGCAGTACTTC

abundance: -
j_gene: TRBJ2-1
d_gene: TRBD2
v_gene: TRBV5-1
CDR3aa: CASSLASGSSGMRIEQFF
CDR3nt: TGCGCCAGCAGCTTGGCTAGCGGGAGTAGTGGGATGAGGATCGAGCAGTTCTTC

abundance: -
j_gene: TRBJ2-1
d_gene: -
v_gene: TRBV27
CDR3aa: CASGRGQYNEQFF
CDR3nt: TGTGCCAGCGGCCGAGGACAGTACAATGAGCAGTTCTTC

abundance: -
j_gene: TRBJ1-2
d_gene: -
v_gene: TRBV28
CDR3aa: CASSFRQLDGYTF
CDR3nt: TGTGCCAGCAGTTTTCGACAGCTAGATGGCTACACCTTC

abundance: -
j_gene: TRBJ1-1
d_gene: TRBD1
v_gene: TRBV7-8
CDR3aa: CASTRQGAEAFF
CDR3nt: TGTGCCAGCACCCGACAGGGCGCTGAAGCTTTCTTT

abundance: -
j_gene: TRBJ1-1
d_gene: -
v_gene: TRBV9
CDR3aa: CASSADSGAGWTEAFF
CDR3nt: TGTGCCAGCAGCGCCGACTCAGGGGCAGGATGGACTGAAGCTTTCTTT

abundance: -
j_gene: TRBJ1-2
d_gene: TRBD1
v_gene: TRBV6-1
CDR3aa: CASSDRDRDYGYTF
CDR3nt: TGTGCCAGCAGTGATAGGGACAGGGACTATGGCTACACCTTC

abundance: -
j_gene: TRBJ2-5
d_gene: -
v_gene: TRBV5-1
CDR3aa: CASSSGTSGQTQYF
CDR3nt: TGCGCCAGCAGCTCCGGGACTTCTGGCCAGACCCAGTACTTC

abundance: -
j_gene: TRBJ2-5
d_gene: TRBD1
v_gene: TRBV5-1
CDR3aa: CASSGGQGPSETQYF
CDR3nt: TGCGCCAGCAGCGGGGGACAGGGGCCCTCCGAGACCCAGTACTTC

abundance: -
j_gene: TRBJ2-3
d_gene: -
v_gene: TRBV7-2
CDR3aa: CASSLGAVVGTDTQYF
CDR3nt: TGTGCCAGCAGCTTAGGAGCGGTGGTGGGCACAGATACGCAGTATTTT

abundance: -
j_gene: TRBJ1-1
d_gene: -
v_gene: TRBV30
CDR3aa: CAWSVGGGTEAFF
CDR3nt: TGTGCCTGGAGTGTGGGGGGTGGCACTGAAGCTTTCTTT

abundance: -
j_gene: TRBJ2-3
d_gene: TRBD1
v_gene: TRBV24-1
CDR3aa: CATSDPSTGGWSDTQYF
CDR3nt: TGTGCCACCAGTGATCCATCGACAGGGGGTTGGTCGGATACGCAGTATTTT

abundance: -
j_gene: TRBJ1-1
d_gene: -
v_gene: TRBV19
CDR3aa: CASSRTANTEAFF
CDR3nt: TGTGCCAGTAGTCGTACAGCGAACACTGAAGCTTTCTTT

abundance: few
j_gene: TRBJ1-2
d_gene: TRBD1
v_gene: TRBV7-3
CDR3aa: CASSSRTGSMGGYTF
CDR3nt: TGTGCCAGCAGCTCCCGGACAGGCTCAATGGGAGGCTACACCTTC

abundance: -
j_gene: TRBJ2-7
d_gene: TRBD2
v_gene: TRBV15
CDR3aa: CASAGGGRDEQYF
CDR3nt: TGTGCCTCAGCGGGCGGGGGGAGAGACGAGCAGTACTTC

abundance: -
j_gene: TRBJ1-6
d_gene: -
v_gene: TRBV18
CDR3aa: CASSPTGGDSPLHF
CDR3nt: TGTGCCAGCTCACCAACCGGCGGGGATTCACCCCTCCACTTT

abundance: -
j_gene: TRBJ2-1
d_gene: -
v_gene: TRBV5-1
CDR3aa: CASSLEGVNEQFF
CDR3nt: TGCGCCAGCAGCTTGGAAGGGGTCAATGAGCAGTTCTTC

abundance: -
j_gene: TRBJ1-1
d_gene: -
v_gene: TRBV5-5
CDR3aa: CASSLQTGSAGTEAFF
CDR3nt: TGTGCCAGCAGCTTACAGACAGGTTCGGCGGGCACTGAAGCTTTCTTT

abundance: -
j_gene: TRBJ2-3
d_gene: TRBD2
v_gene: TRBV11-3
CDR3aa: CASSVTRGADTQYF
CDR3nt: TGTGCCAGCAGTGTGACTCGGGGGGCAGATACGCAGTATTTT

abundance: -
j_gene: TRBJ2-7
d_gene: TRBD2
v_gene: TRBV25-1
CDR3aa: CASSEAGARYEQYF
CDR3nt: TGTGCCAGCAGTGAAGCGGGAGCTAGGTACGAGCAGTACTTC

abundance: -
j_gene: TRBJ2-3
d_gene: -
v_gene: TRBV12-5
CDR3aa: CASGKDRTSTDTQYF
CDR3nt: TGTGCTAGTGGTAAAGACAGGACTAGCACAGATACGCAGTATTTT

abundance: -
j_gene: TRBJ2-1
d_gene: -
v_gene: TRBV27
CDR3aa: CASSSYRVEDEQFF
CDR3nt: TGTGCCAGCAGTTCCTACAGGGTTGAGGATGAGCAGTTCTTC

abundance: -
j_gene: TRBJ2-4
d_gene: TRBD1
v_gene: TRBV3-1/TRBV3-2
CDR3aa: CASSQPGQGGIQYF
CDR3nt: TGTGCCAGCAGCCAACCCGGACAGGGGGGCATTCAGTACTTC

abundance: once
j_gene: TRBJ1-1
d_gene: -
v_gene: TRBV15
CDR3aa: CATSSNLNTEAFF
CDR3nt: TGTGCCACCAGCTCAAACTTGAACACTGAAGCTTTCTTT

abundance: -
j_gene: TRBJ1-2
d_gene: TRBD1
v_gene: TRBV9
CDR3aa: CASSVVPGGYGYTF
CDR3nt: TGTGCCAGCAGCGTAGTCCCAGGGGGGTATGGCTACACCTTC

abundance: -
j_gene: TRBJ2-7
d_gene: TRBD2
v_gene: TRBV6-4
CDR3aa: CASSATTSGVYEQYF
CDR3nt: TGTGCCAGCAGTGCCACGACTAGCGGGGTATACGAGCAGTACTTC

abundance: -
j_gene: TRBJ2-1
d_gene: TRBD2
v_gene: TRBV7-2
CDR3aa: CASSLGLANNEQFF
CDR3nt: TGTGCCAGCAGCTTGGGACTAGCAAACAATGAGCAGTTCTTC

abundance: -
j_gene: TRBJ2-5
d_gene: -
v_gene: TRBV6-5
CDR3aa: CASSQGGAVAQYF
CDR3nt: TGTGCCAGCAGTCAGGGTGGGGCTGTGGCCCAGTACTTC

abundance: -
j_gene: TRBJ2-1
d_gene: TRBD2
v_gene: TRBV7-7
CDR3aa: CASSPRLADLHEQFF
CDR3nt: TGTGCTAGCAGCCCCAGACTAGCGGACCTACATGAGCAGTTCTTC

abundance: -
j_gene: TRBJ1-1
d_gene: TRBD1
v_gene: TRBV20-1
CDR3aa: CSASIQGAGF
CDR3nt: TGCAGTGCTAGTATACAGGGGGCAGGCTTT

abundance: once
j_gene: TRBJ2-5
d_gene: -
v_gene: TRBV20-1
CDR3aa: CSASSNRQETQYF
CDR3nt: TGCAGTGCTAGTAGTAATAGACAAGAGACCCAGTACTTC

abundance: once
j_gene: TRBJ1-1
d_gene: TRBD1
v_gene: TRBV5-5
CDR3aa: CASSYGTEREAFF
CDR3nt: TGTGCCAGCAGCTATGGGACAGAACGGGAAGCTTTCTTT

abundance: -
j_gene: TRBJ2-3
d_gene: -
v_gene: TRBV3-1/TRBV3-2
CDR3aa: CASSPRGATDTQYF
CDR3nt: TGTGCCAGCAGCCCACGTGGAGCCACAGATACGCAGTATTTT

abundance: -
j_gene: TRBJ2-7
d_gene: TRBD1
v_gene: TRBV5-1
CDR3aa: CASSRSGTGGYEQYF
CDR3nt: TGCGCCAGCAGTAGGTCCGGGACAGGAGGCTACGAGCAGTACTTC

abundance: -
j_gene: TRBJ2-7
d_gene: -
v_gene: TRBV19
CDR3aa: CASSDQVSSYEQYF
CDR3nt: TGTGCCAGTAGCGACCAGGTTAGCTCCTACGAGCAGTACTTC

abundance: -
j_gene: TRBJ2-3
d_gene: -
v_gene: TRBV29-1
CDR3aa: CSVEAGGTDTQYF
CDR3nt: TGCAGCGTTGAGGCAGGGGGCACAGATACGCAGTATTTT

abundance: -
j_gene: TRBJ2-7
d_gene: -
v_gene: TRBV5-6
CDR3aa: CASSPQTGFFYEQYF
CDR3nt: TGTGCCAGCAGCCCCCAGACAGGATTCTTCTACGAGCAGTACTTC

abundance: -
j_gene: TRBJ2-1
d_gene: -
v_gene: TRBV14
CDR3aa: CASSQDWLASQFF
CDR3nt: TGTGCCAGCAGCCAAGATTGGCTAGCGTCGCAGTTCTTC

abundance: -
j_gene: TRBJ2-5
d_gene: TRBD1
v_gene: TRBV4-2
CDR3aa: CASSQELTQIPGQGKETQYF
CDR3nt: TGTGCCAGCAGCCAAGAACTTACCCAAATTCCGGGACAGGGGAAAGAGACCCAGTACTTC

abundance: -
j_gene: TRBJ2-1
d_gene: TRBD1
v_gene: TRBV27
CDR3aa: CASSFLGTGFHNEQFF
CDR3nt: TGTGCCAGCAGTTTTCTGGGGACAGGGTTCCACAATGAGCAGTTCTTC

abundance: -
j_gene: TRBJ1-5
d_gene: -
v_gene: TRBV10-3
CDR3aa: CAIGRGNQPQHF
CDR3nt: TGTGCCATCGGCAGGGGCAATCAGCCCCAGCATTTT

abundance: -
j_gene: TRBJ2-5
d_gene: TRBD2
v_gene: TRBV28
CDR3aa: CASSTGGLAGGNQETQYF
CDR3nt: TGTGCCAGCAGTACGGGGGGACTAGCGGGAGGGAACCAAGAGACCCAGTACTTC

abundance: once
j_gene: TRBJ2-5
d_gene: TRBD1
v_gene: TRBV19
CDR3aa: CASSIVGQGAGETQYF
CDR3nt: TGTGCCAGTAGTATCGTCGGACAGGGGGCGGGGGAGACCCAGTACTTC